Here is one T cell receptor (beta chain) with its context. It has no known antigen specificity. Per-base quality was not reported, and no clone a single base away is much larger than it. These data are taken from a study of CD8+ T cells in alopecia areata listed by TCRdb under 2018. Describing the broader study: The treated patients took part in an open-label pilot trial in which moderate-to-severe alopecia areata was treated with oral tofacitinib at 5 to 10 mg twice daily. TCRbeta CDR3 regions were amplified by immunoSEQ multiplex PCR with 35 Vbeta forward and 13 Jbeta reverse primers. Patients received tofacitinib for 6 to 18 months and were then followed off drug for 6 months to check for delayed response and recurrence. The RNA source kit depended on sample type: the PAXgene miRNA kit for fixed scalp, the miRNeasy kit for PBMCs, and the RNeasy kit for mouse skin. Scalp clonality was compared across normal scalp (n=4), patchy alopecia areata scalp (n=8), and alopecia totalis/universalis scalp (n=8). Tofacitinib-treated patients had biopsies at baseline and at 4 and 24 weeks of treatment, with a later scalp biopsy in several patients. High-throughput TCRbeta sequencing was used to examine T cell clonal expansion in alopecia areata in both the C3H/HeJ mouse model and human patients. In humans, TCRbeta sequencing was performed on scalp tissue and on sorted CD4+ and CD8+ peripheral blood T cells from healthy controls and from patients with patchy or totalis/universalis alopecia areata. The SALT score, which quantifies the percentage of affected scalp surface area, was used to measure disease severity in treated patients.

Here is what the overall study found, with its caveats: Compared with mice, TCR sequences shared between patients were less clear, possibly partly because of HLA diversity across the patient population. Higher clonality and more expanded CD8+ clones were observed in lesional scalp than in normal scalp, particularly in alopecia totalis/universalis, a finding suggestive of antigenic drive. Tofacitinib significantly decreased scalp clonality and the number of expanded CD8+ clones among the top 100 scalp clones. Many expanded lesional clones persisted in scalp and blood during tofacitinib treatment, which may partly explain relapse after stopping treatment. The treated cohort was small, with a single nonresponder, so links between baseline CD8+ expansion and response need larger studies. Scalp TCR repertoire analysis is complicated because resident alphabeta T cells in normal human skin are also sequenced, whereas mouse skin is dominated by gammadelta T cells.

Read against the paper, the sample's treatment or condition label means: oral pan-JAK inhibitor, 5-10 mg twice daily. From alopecia areata patients, peripheral blood was collected along with lesional scalp punch biopsies. PBMCs were separated by density centrifugation and stained for CD3, CD4 and CD8, after which CD4+ and CD8+ T cells were sorted on a FACSAria. Receptor libraries were prepared by the immunoSEQ multiplex PCR assay. RNA was extracted from all samples and reverse transcribed into cDNA as template for TCR sequencing. First-strand cDNA was synthesized using SuperScript III with a 2:1 mix of oligo-dT and random hexamers. A synthetic immune receptor repertoire was used to gauge amplification bias, and whatever bias remained was removed computationally. In the source study's methods: Raw reads were preprocessed for error removal, and CDR3 was defined according to IMGT conventions as running from the conserved cysteine to phenylalanine. Clonality was computed as 1 minus the Shannon entropy, with the entropy normalized by log2 of the number of productive unique TCRs. CD4 or CD8 identity of scalp clones was inferred by cross-referencing scalp TCRbeta sequences with sorted blood CD4 and CD8 repertoires. The clones in this table, taken by TCRdb from immuneACCESS, are in-frame only. Not every clone is retained; where verified, under half of the shortfall comes from an unresolved V gene, and the cause of the rest is unknown. V, J and clone size reflect that table, while D and trimming were determined from the DNA. The sample yields roughly 100,000 clones; about nine tenths were counted once. Jointly, the top ten make up around 10% of the sample.

The CDR3 spans 14 residues, from the cysteine through the phenylalanine. Of the read, only the CDR3 DNA is kept; its 42 bases are in frame from base 1. CDR1 is given as SGHVS and CDR2 as FNYEAQ, both from the germline V gene. The V end loses 5 bases and the J end loses 4 bases, and a stretch of 15 bases separates them. Sequencing used CD8+ T cells sorted from blood, obtained at approximately week 30, from a patient treated with tofacitinib. The chain couples TRBV7-6 to TRBJ2-7; the D gene is unclear. This clonotype was obtained from a human donor with alopecia areata. Here the CDR3 is given as CASSPRPGTYEQYF. The sequenced DNA: TGTGCCAGCAGCCCCCGACCGGGTACTTACGAGCAGTACTTC.